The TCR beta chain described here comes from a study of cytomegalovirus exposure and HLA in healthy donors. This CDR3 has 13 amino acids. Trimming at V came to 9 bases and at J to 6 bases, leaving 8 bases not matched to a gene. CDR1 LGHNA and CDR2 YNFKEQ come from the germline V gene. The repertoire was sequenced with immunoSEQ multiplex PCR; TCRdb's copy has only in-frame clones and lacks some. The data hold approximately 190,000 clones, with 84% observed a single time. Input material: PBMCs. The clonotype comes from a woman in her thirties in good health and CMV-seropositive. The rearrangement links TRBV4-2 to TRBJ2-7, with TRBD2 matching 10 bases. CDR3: CARMGLASIEQYF. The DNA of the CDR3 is TGTGCCAGAATGGGACTAGCGAGCATCGAGCAGTACTTC.